The 21 T cell receptor beta chains below all came from one sample that was sequenced in a study of shared clonotypes between healthy human individuals. The method was immunoSEQ multiplex PCR; TCRdb's version includes in-frame clones alone and lacks a portion of them. This sample carries about 1.5 million clones, 98% of them seen once, and the ten largest clones take roughly 0.45%. Sequenced material: naive CD4+ T cells sorted from blood. The subset was: CD45RA+ positively selected. The receptors were gathered from a man aged 25 to 40 in good health.

The gene calls are TRBV6-1 and TRBJ2-5; tentative D call: TRBD1 (5 bases). CDR1 is MNHNS and CDR2 is SASEGT in the germline V gene. CDR3 length equals 14 residues. The germline V and J ends were trimmed by 6 bases and 4 bases, with 15 bases remaining between them. The CDR3 protein is CASSPSGRVETQYF. The CDR3 nucleotides read TGTGCCAGCAGCCCCTCTGGCAGGGTAGAGACCCAGTACTTC.

The rearrangement uses TRBV5-4 and TRBJ2-6, with 8 bases fitting TRBD2. The CDR3 contains 16 residues. The germline V gene has CDR1 SGHNT and CDR2 YYREEE (reference sequence). Losses at the gene ends were 1 base for V and 2 bases for J; bases not matched to a gene: 2. The CDR3 DNA is TGTGCCAGCAGCTTGCAAGCGGGAGCTGGGGCCAACGTCCTGACTTTC. It codes for CASSLQAGAGANVLTF.

The chain links TRBV5-4 to TRBJ2-5; perhaps TRBD2 as D (5 bases). V was trimmed by 4 bases and J by 5 bases, leaving 15 bases between them. Germline values: CDR1 SGHNT, CDR2 YYREEE (reference sequence). The CDR3 runs 14 residues. CDR3 residues: CASSLGVDPETQYF. The CDR3 DNA follows: TGTGCCAGCAGCCTCGGGGTAGATCCGGAGACCCAGTACTTC.

The chain has TRBV5-5 and TRBJ1-5; D unclear. The CDR3 length is 16 residues. The V end lost 0 bases, the J end lost 5 bases, and 15 bases lay between the germline ends. Germline CDR1 SGHKS, CDR2 YYEKEE (reference sequence). CDR3: CASSLGVLVKDQPQHF. CDR3 bases: TGTGCCAGCAGCTTGGGGGTGCTGGTGAAAGATCAGCCCCAGCATTTT. Variable domain in full (rest from reference TRBV5-5 and TRBJ1-5): DAGVTQSPTHLIKTRGQQVTLRCSPISGHKSVSWYQQVLGQGPQFIFQYYEKEERGRGNFPDRFSARQFPNYSSELNVNALLLGDSALYLCASSLGVLVKDQPQHFGDGTRLSIL.

The gene calls are TRBV7-9 and TRBJ2-5, with TRBD2 matching 10 bases. Losses at the gene ends were 5 bases for V and 5 bases for J; bases not matched to a gene: 11. This CDR3 is 16 amino acids long. From germline, CDR1 is SEHNR and CDR2 FQNEAQ (reference sequence). CDR3 sequence: CASSVGSGRARETQYF. Here the CDR3 DNA reads TGTGCCAGCAGCGTAGGCAGCGGGAGGGCCCGGGAGACCCAGTACTTC.

This rearrangement joins TRBV18 to TRBJ1-2; 8 bases line up with TRBD1. Germline V gives CDR1 KGHSH, CDR2 LQKENI. The J segment lost 5 bases and the V segment lost 3 bases, leaving 8 bases of the junction unmatched. The CDR3 spans 15 residues. CDR3 sequence: CASSPKAGQEYGYTF. For the CDR3, the DNA is TGTGCCAGCTCACCGAAGGCGGGACAGGAGTATGGCTACACCTTC.

The chain recombines TRBV7-3 with TRBJ2-3, with 7 bases lining up with TRBD1. This CDR3 has 17 amino acids. The germline V gene encodes CDR1 SGHTA and CDR2 FQGTGA. Trimming took 1 base from V and 2 from J; bases not matched to a gene: 9. For the CDR3, the DNA is TGTGCCAGCAGCTTAAAGGGGTGGGACAGTTTCACAGATACGCAGTATTTT. Residues: CASSLKGWDSFTDTQYF.

Turning to this clone: One end of the junction fails to match germline, which may point to a read error. The chain combines TRBV11-2 with TRBJ1-4; D unresolved. Looked up from germline, CDR1 is SGHAT and CDR2 is FQNNGV. The CDR3 is 11 residues long. Here the CDR3 DNA reads TGTGCCAGCAGCGGACTGCGGAACCCCTATTTT. This codes for CASSGLRNPYF.

This clone was seen once. The rearrangement uses TRBV10-3 and TRBJ2-1; a weak D match, TRBD2 (5 bases). This CDR3 comprises 13 residues. CDR1 and CDR2 from the germline V gene are ENHRY and SYGVKD. The V end lost 2 bases, the J end lost 7 bases, and 9 bases lay between the germline ends. CDR3 nucleotide sequence: TGTGCCATCAGTGAGGGTACTAGGAATGAGCAGTTCTTC. Translated: CAISEGTRNEQFF.

V usage is TRBV4-3 and J usage is TRBJ2-3, with TRBD2 identical over 13 bases. After removal of 4 bases from V and 4 bases from J, the junction contained 5 bases not matched to a gene. CDR3 size: 16 residues. CDR1 is LGHNA, CDR2 YSLEER, per germline. The CDR3 here is CASSLGTSGTADTQYF. Here the CDR3 DNA reads TGCGCCAGCAGCCTGGGGACTAGCGGGACTGCAGATACGCAGTATTTT.

A word on this clone: This specimen includes other DNA sequences encoding the same CDR3. CDR3 protein: CASSPGAGGNYEQYF. The CDR3 region has the DNA TGTGCCAGCTCACCAGGTGCAGGGGGAAACTACGAGCAGTACTTC. This sequence joins TRBV18 and TRBJ2-7, with 7 bases fitting TRBD1. Looked up from germline, CDR1 is KGHSH and CDR2 is LQKENI. J gave up 3 bases and V 2 bases, and 7 bases lay outside the gene matches. The CDR3 has 15 residues.

The chain combines TRBV7-2 with TRBJ1-2, with TRBD1 matching 7 bases. The CDR3 loop spans 16 amino acids. Per germline, CDR1 SGHTA and CDR2 FQGNSA. With V trimmed by 1 base and J by 1 base, 6 bases remained unmatched. The CDR3 protein is CASSLEPGQINYGYTF. The CDR3 nucleotides read TGTGCCAGCAGCTTAGAACCGGGACAGATTAACTATGGCTACACCTTC.

The chain joins TRBV29-1 to TRBJ1-4; TRBD1 is a possible D gene (5 bases). CDR1 and CDR2 from the germline V gene are SQVTM and ANQGSEA. V shed 7 bases and J shed 8 bases, with 11 bases lying between them. This CDR3 contains 11 residues. This CDR3 is CSAERGEKLFF. The CDR3 DNA reads as TGCAGCGCTGAGCGGGGCGAAAAACTGTTTTTT.

The V gene is TRBV5-1, the J gene TRBJ2-7, with a weak D call TRBD1 (5 bases). CDR3 length equals 13 residues. Trimming removed 4 bases at V and 4 bases at J, with 12 bases between. The germline gives CDR1 SGHRS, CDR2 YFSETQ. The CDR3 nucleotides are TGCGCCAGCAGCCCGACAGTTTCTTACGAGCAGTACTTC. Its translation is CASSPTVSYEQYF.

The V gene is TRBV11-3, the J gene TRBJ2-1; 11 positions agree with TRBD2. V gave up 5 bases and J gave up 7 bases; unmatched junction bases: 7. There are 15 residues in the CDR3. Germline CDR1 and CDR2: SGHNT and YENEEA. The CDR3 DNA sequence: TGTGCCAGCAGCCTTACTAGCGGGAGTGGGAATGAGCAGTTCTTC. This sequence encodes CASSLTSGSGNEQFF.

V is TRBV18 and J is TRBJ2-3, with D possibly matching TRBD2 (6 bases). Germline assignment: CDR1 KGHSH and CDR2 LQKENI. Trimming took off 2 bases at V and 1 base at J, with 10 bases between the two ends. CDR3 length equals 15 residues. CDR3 nucleotides: TGTGCCAGCTCACCATCTAGCGTTGGCACAGATACGCAGTATTTT. It encodes CASSPSSVGTDTQYF.

This chain joins TRBV2 and TRBJ1-1; D ambiguous. CDR1 is SNHLY, CDR2 FYNNEI, per germline. V gave up 4 bases and J gave up 1 base, with 10 bases separating them. This CDR3 contains 14 residues. The DNA for the CDR3 is TGTGCCAGCAGTGGAGGTAGAACGAACACTGAAGCTTTCTTT. Its translation: CASSGGRTNTEAFF.

This rearrangement joins TRBV6-1 to TRBJ2-1; weak D call: TRBD1 (7 bases). The germline V and J ends were trimmed by 10 bases and 0 bases, with 16 bases remaining between them. The CDR3 sequence is 15 residues long. Germline V gives CDR1 MNHNS, CDR2 SASEGT. CDR3 sequence reads: CATRGAGSSYNEQFF. As DNA, the CDR3 is TGTGCCACCAGGGGGGCCGGTAGCTCCTACAATGAGCAGTTCTTC.

This clone was detected once. V and J are TRBV28 and TRBJ2-5; TRBD1 or TRBD2 may be the D gene (5 bases each). This CDR3 contains 14 residues. Germline values: CDR1 MDHEN, CDR2 SYDVKM. The germline V and J ends were trimmed by 8 bases and 0 bases, with 13 bases remaining between them. The CDR3 loop reads CASDSTGHQETQYF. CDR3 bases: TGTGCCAGCGACAGTACGGGACACCAAGAGACCCAGTACTTC. The full variable domain, rest sourced from reference TRBV28 and TRBJ2-5, is DVKVTQSSRYLVKRTGEKVFLECVQDMDHENMFWYRQDPGLGLRLIYFSYDVKMKEKGDIPEGYSVSREKKERFSLILESASTNQTSMYLCASDSTGHQETQYFGPGTRLLVL.

The J gene is TRBJ2-7, the V gene TRBV29-1; D not resolved. Germline-derived CDR1 and CDR2 are SQVTM and ANQGSEA. This CDR3 is built from 11 residues. Trimming took 4 bases from V and 2 from J, leaving 6 bases between them. The CDR3: CSVGLAYEQYF. CDR3 nucleotide sequence: TGCAGCGTTGGCCTGGCCTACGAGCAGTACTTC.

This chain connects TRBV4-2 to TRBJ1-3; D unresolved. CDR1 LGHNA and CDR2 YNFKEQ come from the germline V gene. V was cut by 0 bases and J by 1 base, with 10 bases left in between. The CDR3 is 16 amino acids. The CDR3 region is CASSQERTLSGNTIYF. Here the CDR3 DNA reads TGTGCCAGCAGCCAAGAGCGGACCCTGTCTGGAAACACCATATATTTT.